This entry describes one T cell receptor (beta chain). The sample belongs to a study of long-term antiretroviral therapy in people with HIV. Germline V gene sequence: CDR1 SGHRS, CDR2 YFSETQ. V was pared by 0 bases and J by 4 bases, with 5 bases of the junction left unmatched. This CDR3 is built from 17 residues. The assay, immunoSEQ v3.0, was run at survey level. Some clones are missing from TCRdb's copy, which holds only in-frame ones; the method was immunoSEQ multiplex PCR. Of fewer than 25,000 clones listed, 85% to 95% are singletons. The specimen comprised unsorted PBMCs, sampled roughly 5.1 years after starting antiretroviral therapy. This rearrangement joins TRBV5-1 to TRBJ2-2; 11 bases map to TRBD1. The TCR sequence derives from a woman aged 45-60 years with HIV. The CDR3 loop reads CASSLGPGTGGTGELFF. The CDR3 DNA follows: TGCGCCAGCAGCTTGGGGCCCGGGACAGGGGGCACCGGGGAGCTGTTTTTT.